Reported below is one T cell receptor (beta chain). Its antigen is not known. This record belongs to a study of human CD8 memory T cell subsets. UMI-labeled 5' RACE produced the TCR beta libraries. TCRdb re-called the 5' RACE reads, yielding one record per CDR3 amino acid sequence without DNA. The sample is made up of around 20,000 distinct CDR3 sequences, and the top ten hold approximately 5% of it. The study's findings and limits: Stem-like memory and precursor exhausted T cell repertoires overlapped minimally with each other.

The source of the RNA was duplicate vials containing fewer than 180,000 sorted CD8+ T cells for each subset. Germline CDR1 MNHEY, CDR2 SVGEGT. The length of the CDR3 is 14 residues. The sample was CD8+ T cells from PBMCs. This receptor was identified in a human donor in good health. This chain uses TRBV6-2 or TRBV6-3 with TRBJ2-7; TCRdb's assignment of TRBD1 cannot be checked, as there is no DNA. This CDR3 reads CASSRLGGGHEQYF.